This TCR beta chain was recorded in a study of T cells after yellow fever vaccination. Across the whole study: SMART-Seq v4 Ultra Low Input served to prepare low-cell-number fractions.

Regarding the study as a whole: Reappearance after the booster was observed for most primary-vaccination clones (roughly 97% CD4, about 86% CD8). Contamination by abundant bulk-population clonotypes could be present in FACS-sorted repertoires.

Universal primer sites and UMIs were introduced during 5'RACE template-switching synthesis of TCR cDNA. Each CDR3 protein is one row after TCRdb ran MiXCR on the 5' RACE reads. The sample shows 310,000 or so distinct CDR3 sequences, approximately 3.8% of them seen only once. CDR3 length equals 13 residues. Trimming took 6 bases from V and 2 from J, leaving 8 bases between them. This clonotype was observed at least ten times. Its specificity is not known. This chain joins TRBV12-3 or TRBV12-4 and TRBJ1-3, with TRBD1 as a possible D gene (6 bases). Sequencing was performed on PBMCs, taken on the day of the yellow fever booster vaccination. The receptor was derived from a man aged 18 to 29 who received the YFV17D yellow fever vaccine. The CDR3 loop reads CASRGAPGNTIYF. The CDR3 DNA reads TGTGCCAGCAGGGGGGCGCCTGGAAACACCATATATTTT.